This T cell receptor (beta chain) originates from a study of shared clonotypes between healthy human individuals. The V gene end was trimmed by 0 bases and the J gene end by 1 base; junction bases not matched to a gene: 7. In germline, CDR1 is LGHNA, CDR2 YSLEER. CDR3 size: 17 residues. Methods used by the authors: Filtering differed for immunoSEQ, which gave only junction sequences without quality scores. TCRdb's copy holds only in-frame clones and misses some; the assay was immunoSEQ multiplex PCR. V and J calls and clone size are as listed in that table; D and trimming were resolved from the DNA. Of about 1.1 million clones in the sample, roughly 80% are singletons; the top ten hold about 0.89%.

What was sequenced was memory CD4+ T cells from PBMCs. Subset here: CD45RA-negative fraction. The chain recombines TRBV4-3 with TRBJ2-3, with 7 bases identical to TRBD2. This sequence originates from a man between 18 and 35 years old in good health. Some clones in this sample may be carry-over from other donors' samples. The CDR3 spells CASSQDQTSVGTDTQYF. The CDR3 nucleotides are TGCGCCAGCAGCCAAGATCAAACTAGCGTCGGCACAGATACGCAGTATTTT.